This T cell receptor beta chain comes out of a study of cytomegalovirus exposure and HLA in healthy donors. 60 Vbeta and 13 Jbeta primers were used in PCR. Here immunoSEQ multiplex PCR was the method, and the copy in TCRdb shows in-frame clones only, minus some. In the table there are 160,000 or so clones, around four fifths of which are singletons. The receptor was derived from a woman aged 50 to 60 in good health and CMV-seronegative. Material: PBMCs.

CDR3 in DNA: TGTGCCAGCTCACAGGGACAGGGGGCCTACAATGAGCAGTTCTTC. Protein sequence: CASSQGQGAYNEQFF. The V and J genes are TRBV18 and TRBJ2-1; 11 positions agree with TRBD1. Trimming took 4 bases from V and 2 from J; bases not matched to a gene: 1. The CDR3 is 15 amino acids. Germline V gene sequence: CDR1 KGHSH, CDR2 LQKENI. Supplemented by reference TRBV18 and TRBJ2-1, the full variable domain reads NAGVMQNPRHLVRRRGQEARLRCSPMKGHSHVYWYRQLPEEGLKFMVYLQKENIIDESGMPKERFSAEFPKEGPSILRIQQVVRGDSAAYFCASSQGQGAYNEQFFGPGTRLTVL.